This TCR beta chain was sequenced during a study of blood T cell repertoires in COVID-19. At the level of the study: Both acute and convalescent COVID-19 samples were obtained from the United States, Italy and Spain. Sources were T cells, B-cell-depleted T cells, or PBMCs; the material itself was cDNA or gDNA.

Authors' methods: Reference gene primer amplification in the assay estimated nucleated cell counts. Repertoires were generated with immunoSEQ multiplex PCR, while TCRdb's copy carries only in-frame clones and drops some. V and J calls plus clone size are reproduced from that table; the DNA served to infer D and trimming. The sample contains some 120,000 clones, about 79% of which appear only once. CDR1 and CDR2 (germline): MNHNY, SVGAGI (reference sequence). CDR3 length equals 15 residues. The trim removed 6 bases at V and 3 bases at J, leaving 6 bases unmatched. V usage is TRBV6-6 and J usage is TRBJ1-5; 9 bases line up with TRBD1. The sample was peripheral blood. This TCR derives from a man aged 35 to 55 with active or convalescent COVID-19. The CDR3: CASRSTGGSNQPQHF. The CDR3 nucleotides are TGTGCCAGCAGGTCAACAGGGGGCTCCAATCAGCCCCAGCATTTT.